This T cell receptor beta chain was retrieved from a study of vaccination effects on CD4 cells after COVID-19. Background on the study: Sample provision by two convalescent patients occurred 16 days and one week before vaccination. Study results and caveats: Late post-vaccination, clones induced by infection and those induced by vaccine underwent marked clonal contraction.

The V gene lost 2 bases and the J gene lost 6 bases, with 13 bases spanning the gap. Germline loops: CDR1 MNHNY, CDR2 SVGAGI (reference sequence). This CDR3 is built from 14 residues. Sequencing used immunoSEQ multiplex PCR; TCRdb keeps in-frame clones, though not all of them. The data contain about 24,000 clones, approximately 79% of them singletons. About this clone: Antigen: not known.

Expansion of antigen-specific CD4+ T cells with viral peptide pools was carried out by the ViraFEST assay before sequencing. The authors isolated CD4+ T cells after ten to eleven days of culture. A positive SARS-CoV-2 PCR test fell between March and December 2020. At days 3 and 7, half of the medium was exchanged for IL-2 medium. The genes are TRBV6-6 and TRBJ2-5, with D maybe TRBD1 (6 bases). This sequence was found in a human donor who had a prior SARS-CoV-2 infection. Sequenced here: CD4+ T cells from PBMCs cultured with SARS-CoV-2 spike peptides, sampled before COVID-19 vaccination. CDR3 DNA sequence: TGTGCCAGCAGTTACACACCAGGGGTAAAGACCCAGTACTTC. It translates to CASSYTPGVKTQYF.